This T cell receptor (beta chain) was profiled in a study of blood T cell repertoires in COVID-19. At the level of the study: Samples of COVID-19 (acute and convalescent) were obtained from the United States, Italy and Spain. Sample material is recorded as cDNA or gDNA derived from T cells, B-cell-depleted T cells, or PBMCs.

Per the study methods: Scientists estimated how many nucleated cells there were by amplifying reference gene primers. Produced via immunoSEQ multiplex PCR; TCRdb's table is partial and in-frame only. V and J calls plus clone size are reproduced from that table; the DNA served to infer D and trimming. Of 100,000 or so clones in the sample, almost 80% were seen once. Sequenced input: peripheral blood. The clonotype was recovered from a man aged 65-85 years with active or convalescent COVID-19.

CDR3 region: CASSLGTGAESNYGYTF. The DNA for the CDR3 is TGTGCCAGCAGCTTAGGGACAGGGGCCGAATCTAACTATGGCTACACCTTC. This sequence joins TRBV5-4 and TRBJ1-2; 10 nucleotides agree with TRBD1. The CDR3 runs to 17 residues. CDR1 is SGHNT and CDR2 is YYREEE in the germline V gene (reference sequence). The V gene end was trimmed by 2 bases and the J gene end by 0 bases; junction bases not matched to a gene: 7.